The rows below give T cell receptor beta chains drawn from one sample of a study of identifying expanded T cells in peripheral blood. Method: immunoSEQ multiplex PCR; TCRdb's copy keeps in-frame clones and lacks some. Here the sample spans 80,000 to 90,000 clones, approximately 90% being singletons. The sample comprised blood. The receptor set was obtained from a person aged 18 to 70 in good health. Each CDR3 is given with its conserved first and last residue. Each record gives: V gene, D gene, clone size, J gene, CDR3 DNA, CDR3 protein. A D gene is named only where the DNA matches it firmly. Size tells how often a clone was seen (once, few, many) or the class of an expanded clone, and some rows leave it out.

>TRBV5-1|-|once|TRBJ2-7
TGCGCCAGCAGCTTGGATATGGTATCGGTGCAGTACTTC
CASSLDMVSVQYF
>TRBV2|-|-|TRBJ1-1
TGTGCCAGCAGTGAAGCCCTTACAGGGATGAACACTGAAGCTTTCTTT
CASSEALTGMNTEAFF
>TRBV2|-|-|TRBJ2-7
TGTGCCAGCAGGCCCAGGGGGGCCCAAGAGCAGTACTTC
CASRPRGAQEQYF
>TRBV29-1|-|-|TRBJ2-2
TGCAGCGTTCGGGACGGGGAGCTGTTTTTT
CSVRDGELFF
>TRBV5-5|TRBD1|once|TRBJ1-2
TGTGCCAGCAGCCTGGGAGAGGGACAGGGCTACACCTTC
CASSLGEGQGYTF
>TRBV14|-|-|TRBJ2-1
TGTGCCAGCAGCCCCCTTCCACACTACTTTCCCCGGACTGAGCAGTTCTTC
CASSPLPHYFPRTEQFF
>TRBV12-5|TRBD1|-|TRBJ2-2
TGTGCTAGTGGTTTGGTACTGGGACAGAGATTCACCGGGGAGCTGTTTTTT
CASGLVLGQRFTGELFF
>TRBV10-3|-|-|TRBJ1-2
TGTGCCATTTTCAACACCGATACTAACTATGGCTACACCTTC
CAIFNTDTNYGYTF
>TRBV28|TRBD1|-|TRBJ1-4
TGTGCCAGCAGTTCCGATCAGGGGGCGCGGGAAAAACTGTTTTTT
CASSSDQGAREKLFF
>TRBV19|-|-|TRBJ1-2
TGTGCCAGTAGTACCCCAGGGACGGCGTACTATGGCTACACCTTC
CASSTPGTAYYGYTF
>TRBV28|TRBD1|-|TRBJ1-2
TGTGCCACCCTAGACAGGGGGCTTAACTATGGCTACACCTTC
CATLDRGLNYGYTF
>TRBV7-7|TRBD2|-|TRBJ2-1
TGTGCTAGCAGCTACGGGGGGGTCAATGAGCAGTTCTTC
CASSYGGVNEQFF
>TRBV2|TRBD2|-|TRBJ2-7
TGTGCCAGCAGTGGTACACTAGCGAGGGGCGAGCAGTACTTC
CASSGTLARGEQYF
>TRBV5-1|TRBD1|-|TRBJ1-1
TGCGCCAGCAGCTTGTCGGGACAGGGGGACACTGAAGCTTTCTTT
CASSLSGQGDTEAFF
>TRBV2|TRBD1|-|TRBJ2-7
TGTGCCAGCAACACCAGGGGGCATGCCTACGAGCAGTACTTC
CASNTRGHAYEQYF